The next 21 T cell receptor beta chains were all read from a single sample in a study of cytomegalovirus exposure and HLA in healthy donors (dated by TCRdb to about 2017). Library construction relied on the immunoSEQ multiplex PCR assay. For the multiplex PCR, a mixture combining 60 forward primers for TCR Vbeta segments and 13 reverse primers for TCR Jbeta segments was used. TCRdb took this table from immuneACCESS and kept in-frame rearrangements with V and J called. Such tables lack part of the clones; where checked against another copy, unresolved V genes explain under half of the gap, and the rest is unexplained. For this sample there are about 130,000 clones; roughly four fifths appear just once. Under 6.5% of the sample is taken by the ten largest. The sample comprised PBMCs. The receptors derive from a woman aged 50 to 65 in good health and CMV-seropositive.

The chain links TRBV10-3 to TRBJ1-1; 8 positions match TRBD1. Germline assignment: CDR1 ENHRY and CDR2 SYGVKD. This CDR3 region has 14 residues. J gave up 6 bases and V 2 bases, and 5 bases lay outside the gene matches. CDR3 bases: TGTGCCATCAGTGAGACAGGGGGGGTTCCTGAAGCTTTCTTT. It encodes CAISETGGVPEAFF.

The chain uses TRBV18 and TRBJ1-1, with 7 bases fitting TRBD1. CDR1 is KGHSH, CDR2 LQKENI, per germline. This CDR3 has 13 residues. J was trimmed by 2 bases and V by 8 bases; bases with no gene match: 5. This CDR3 is CASLGQLNTEAFF. In DNA form, the CDR3 reads TGTGCCAGCCTGGGACAGCTAAACACTGAAGCTTTCTTT.

V usage is TRBV5-1 and J usage is TRBJ2-3, with D perhaps matching TRBD1 (6 bases). Germline CDR1 and CDR2: SGHRS and YFSETQ. The V end lost 3 bases, the J end lost 2 bases, and 10 bases lay between the germline ends. The CDR3 has 14 residues. The CDR3: CASSYRELTDTQYF. The CDR3 DNA reads TGCGCCAGCAGCTACAGGGAACTCACAGATACGCAGTATTTT.

The genes are TRBV6-5 and TRBJ1-1; no clear D gene. Germline CDR1 is MNHEY and CDR2 is SVGAGI. The CDR3 loop spans 13 amino acids. V lost 6 bases to trimming and J lost 4 bases, with 12 bases between them. CDR3: CASSLHSGTEAFF. CDR3 in DNA: TGTGCCAGCAGCCTACACTCAGGCACTGAAGCTTTCTTT.

The rearrangement uses TRBV4-2 and TRBJ2-7, with TRBD2 as a possible D gene (7 bases). The CDR3 runs 15 residues. V gave up 4 bases and J gave up 0 bases, with 13 bases separating them. In germline, CDR1 is LGHNA, CDR2 YNFKEQ. The CDR3 reads CASSPLRGGSYEQYF. The CDR3 DNA is TGTGCCAGCAGCCCCCTAAGGGGGGGCTCCTACGAGCAGTACTTC.

This clone was counted a few times. The chain recombines TRBV12-5 with TRBJ1-3; 9 bases align to TRBD1. Germline trimming cut 2 bases from V and 9 bases from J; bases unmatched to any gene: 11. Germline V CDR1 and CDR2: LGHNT, FRNRAP. CDR3 size: 16 residues. This CDR3 is CASGLPRQGVKGTIYF. In nucleotides, the CDR3 is TGTGCTAGTGGTTTGCCCCGACAGGGGGTAAAGGGCACCATATATTTT.

The rearrangement uses TRBV28 and TRBJ2-7; 8 positions agree with TRBD2. The junction had 7 bases not matched to a gene; V was cut back by 6 bases and J by 3 bases. Germline V gives CDR1 MDHEN, CDR2 SYDVKM. The CDR3 extends over 14 amino acids. CDR3 nucleotide sequence: TGTGCCAGCAGCCCGGGAGGGCCTAGCTACGAGCAGTACTTC. The encoded protein is CASSPGGPSYEQYF.

This chain uses TRBV13 with TRBJ2-3, with 12 bases that match TRBD2. The CDR3 covers 15 residues. Trimming cost V 5 bases and J 1 base; bases outside gene matches: 1. In germline, CDR1 is PRHDT, CDR2 FYEKMQ (reference sequence). CDR3 coding DNA: TGTGCCAGCAGCACTAGCGGGGGGCGCACAGATACGCAGTATTTT. Amino acids: CASSTSGGRTDTQYF.

This clone showed up just a few times. CDR3 DNA: TGCAGTGCTTCTCGAGGCGGGGAGCTGTTTTTT. This gives the protein CSASRGGELFF. The rearrangement uses TRBV20-1 and TRBJ2-2; D ambiguous. This CDR3 region has 11 residues. Germline CDR1 is DFQATT and CDR2 is SNEGSKA (reference sequence). Trimming removed 5 bases at V and 7 bases at J, with 8 bases between.

The chain combines TRBV7-9 with TRBJ1-5; 7 positions agree with TRBD1. J was trimmed by 5 bases and V by 0 bases; bases with no gene match: 10. Germline CDR1 reads SEHNR; CDR2 reads FQNEAQ (reference sequence). The CDR3 contains 17 residues. The CDR3 nucleotides are TGTGCCAGCAGCTTAGCATCAGGGGGTAGGGATTATCAGCCCCAGCATTTT. Encoded protein: CASSLASGGRDYQPQHF.

This sequence joins TRBV4-1 and TRBJ2-1, with 9 bases fitting TRBD2. This CDR3 is built from 17 residues. The V segment lost 3 bases and the J segment 2 bases; nucleotides outside the gene matches: 8. CDR1 MGHRA and CDR2 YSYEKL come from the germline V gene. The CDR3 DNA reads TGCGCCAGCAGCCATACTAGCGGGCCTCCAACCTACAATGAGCAGTTCTTC. As protein: CASSHTSGPPTYNEQFF.

This chain joins TRBV7-8 and TRBJ2-1, with a tentative D call TRBD2 (7 bases). V was trimmed by 5 bases and J by 8 bases, leaving 25 bases between them. Germline V CDR1 and CDR2: SGHVS, FQNEAQ. The CDR3 sequence is 17 residues long. The CDR3 DNA sequence: TGTGCCAGCAGCCCACCAAGCGTAGGGGGGGGTTTCGATGAGCAGTTCTTC. It specifies CASSPPSVGGGFDEQFF.

The chain has TRBV7-9 and TRBJ2-3; D uncertain. V was cut by 5 bases and J by 2 bases, with 11 bases left in between. The CDR3 spans 14 residues. Germline V gives CDR1 SEHNR, CDR2 FQNEAQ (reference sequence). CDR3 coding DNA: TGTGCCAGCAGCCATCCAGGCTCCACAGATACGCAGTATTTT. This sequence encodes CASSHPGSTDTQYF.

The chain joins TRBV5-6 to TRBJ1-1; TRBD1 is a possible D gene (5 bases). Germline assignment: CDR1 SGHDT and CDR2 YYEEEE. V lost 4 bases and J lost 10, with 14 bases in between. The CDR3 loop spans 12 amino acids. The CDR3 sequence: CASSRGGGGAFF. The DNA for the CDR3 is TGTGCCAGCAGCCGCGGGGGTGGAGGAGCTTTCTTT.

This clone was observed a handful of times. The V gene is TRBV4-1, the J gene TRBJ2-3, with D uncertain. Germline V lookup: CDR1 MGHRA, CDR2 YSYEKL. This CDR3 spans 13 amino acids. Trimming shortened V by 4 bases and J by 0 bases, and 5 bases separated the two germline ends. The chain's CDR3 is CASSRESTDTQYF. CDR3 coding DNA: TGCGCCAGCAGCCGCGAAAGCACAGATACGCAGTATTTT.

The chain joins TRBV27 to TRBJ1-1, with TRBD1 as a possible D gene (6 bases). Looked up from germline, CDR1 is MNHEY and CDR2 is SMNVEV (reference sequence). V was pared by 4 bases and J by 4 bases, with 16 bases between. CDR3 length: 15 residues. The DNA for the CDR3 is TGTGCCAGCAGTTCTGTGCCCGGGGGGCCCACTGAAGCTTTCTTT. It codes for CASSSVPGGPTEAFF.

This rearrangement joins TRBV5-6 to TRBJ2-5; 8 bases match TRBD1. V lost 7 bases and J lost 5; bases outside the gene matches: 19. Germline values: CDR1 SGHDT, CDR2 YYEEEE. There are 17 residues in the CDR3. Here the CDR3 DNA reads TGTGCCAGCCGCGAACTAGGCCGGGGGACAGGTACGGAGACCCAGTACTTC. Protein: CASRELGRGTGTETQYF.

As regards this clone: Other DNA sequences in the sample encode the same CDR3. The rearrangement links TRBV5-1 to TRBJ2-5; the D gene could be TRBD1 or TRBD2 (6 bases each). Trimming shortened V by 4 bases and J by 5 bases, and 12 bases separated the two germline ends. The CDR3 is 13 residues long. Germline CDR1 reads SGHRS; CDR2 reads YFSETQ. CDR3 DNA sequence: TGCGCCAGCAGCCTGGGGGGCGGCGAGACCCAGTACTTC. It codes for CASSLGGGETQYF.

A few counts support this clone. V is TRBV30 and J is TRBJ1-6, with TRBD1 matching 8 bases. The CDR3 contains 14 residues. Germline values: CDR1 GTSNPN, CDR2 SVGIG (reference sequence). V lost 1 base to trimming and J lost 6 bases; unmatched junction nucleotides: 2. Here the CDR3 reads CAWSAGQVNSPLHF. As DNA, the CDR3 is TGTGCCTGGAGTGCGGGACAGGTTAATTCACCCCTCCACTTT.

This rearrangement joins TRBV5-6 to TRBJ1-1; maybe TRBD1 (5 bases). The length of the CDR3 is 12 residues. CDR1 is SGHDT, CDR2 YYEEEE, per germline. V lost 3 bases, J lost 7 bases, and 10 bases lay in between. This CDR3 reads CASSWARGEAFF. Written as DNA, the CDR3 is TGTGCCAGCAGCTGGGCAAGGGGTGAAGCTTTCTTT.

The chain employs TRBV2 and TRBJ1-4; D perhaps matches TRBD1 (5 bases). Germline V gives CDR1 SNHLY, CDR2 FYNNEI. Trimming left V 7 bases short and J 7 bases short, with 10 bases between. The CDR3 contains 12 residues. CDR3 bases: TGTGCCAGCACCGACGACAGTGAAAAACTGTTTTTT. Protein: CASTDDSEKLFF.